This T cell receptor beta chain was captured in a study of shared clonotypes between healthy human individuals. Healthy and HIV-negative, the adult donors had no recent acute infections or vaccinations. Nashville, Tennessee was home to all donors, each a Caucasian adult. Study outcomes and limitations: Clonotype sharing across donors was expected to vary with sequencing depth. Generation probabilities were higher for clonotypes shared across all four sorted-subset donors than for unshared ones.

Generated by immunoSEQ multiplex PCR, the TCRdb table keeps only in-frame clones and is missing some. The sample gives 780,000 or so clones, over 55% of which show up once; under 2% is in the top ten. The V gene lost 5 bases and the J gene lost 8 bases, with 12 bases spanning the gap. The CDR3 consists of 12 residues. Germline CDR1 is SEHNR and CDR2 is FQNEAQ (reference sequence). This clone is a singleton in its sample. Its antigen is undetermined. Sequencing was performed on memory CD4+ T cells sorted from blood. The subset was: CD45RA-negative fraction. The clonotype originates from a woman aged 25 to 39 in good health. V usage is TRBV7-9 and J usage is TRBJ1-2; D call uncertain. The CDR3 is CASSPTHGGYTF. DNA for the CDR3: TGTGCCAGCAGCCCCACCCACGGGGGCTACACCTTC.